One T cell receptor (beta chain) is described in this entry. Unmatched junction bases numbered 8, after V lost 6 bases and J lost 3 bases. The CDR3 is made up of 15 amino acids. Germline V lookup: CDR1 MNHEY, CDR2 SVGAGI. Authors' processing steps: Reference gene primer amplification yielded estimated nucleated cell counts. Assay used: immunoSEQ multiplex PCR; TCRdb lists only in-frame clones, some missing. V, J and clone size are those of that table, while D and trimming were read from the DNA. This sample carries around 57,000 clones, 80% to 90% of them seen once, and the ten largest clones take about 3%. The data originate from a study of blood T cell repertoires in COVID-19. Study as a whole: Samples taken during acute and convalescent COVID-19 were collected in the United States, Italy and Spain. PBMCs, B-cell-depleted T cells, or T cells provided the cDNA or gDNA that made up the material.

Sample: peripheral blood. The receptor was derived from a human donor in a cohort sampled during active COVID-19. This chain links TRBV6-5 with TRBJ2-3, with TRBD2 matching over 8 bases. CDR3 sequence: CASRPGLAGTDTQYF. CDR3 coding DNA: TGTGCCAGCAGGCCAGGACTAGCTGGGACAGATACGCAGTATTTT.